This T cell receptor (beta chain) was profiled in a study of T cells in Graves' hyperthyroidism and ophthalmopathy. As for the study in general: Pretreatment peripheral blood was obtained at initial diagnosis.

Amplification of TCR beta CDR3 regions was performed using RNA transcripts as template. With the HTBI primer set, the TCR CDR3 went through a first round of RT-PCR. MiXCR, applied by TCRdb to the multiplex PCR reads, yields one record per CDR3 protein. The sample gives around 430,000 distinct CDR3 sequences, about 15% of which show up once; 30% to 35% is in the top ten. This clonotype was counted between two and nine times. Germline loops: CDR1 SGHDT, CDR2 YYEEEE. V dropped 5 bases and J dropped 3 bases, with 18 bases sitting between them. The CDR3 has 15 residues. The study defined stable Graves' hyperthyroidism as no ophthalmopathy progression within 18 months. A patient was excluded if there was uncontrolled infection, other autoimmune disease, pregnancy or lactation. Fresh 10 ml peripheral blood yielded PBMCs.

The specimen was blood. The clonotype was recovered from a woman under 40 with Graves' hyperthyroidism. The V and J genes are TRBV5-6 and TRBJ2-7, with D possibly matching TRBD1 (6 bases). CDR3 DNA: TGTGCCAGCAGTACCGACCGGGACAAACTCTACGAGCAGTACTTC. This codes for CASSTDRDKLYEQYF.